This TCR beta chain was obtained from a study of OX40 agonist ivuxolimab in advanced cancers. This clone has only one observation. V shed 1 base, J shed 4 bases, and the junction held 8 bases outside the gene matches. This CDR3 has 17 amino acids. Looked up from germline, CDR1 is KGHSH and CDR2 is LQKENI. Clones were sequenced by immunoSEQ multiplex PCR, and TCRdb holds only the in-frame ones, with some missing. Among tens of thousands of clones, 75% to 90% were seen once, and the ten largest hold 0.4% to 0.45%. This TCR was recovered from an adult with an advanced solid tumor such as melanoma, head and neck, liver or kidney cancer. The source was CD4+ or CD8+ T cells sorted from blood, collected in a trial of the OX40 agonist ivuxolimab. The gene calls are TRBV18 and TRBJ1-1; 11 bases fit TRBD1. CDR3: CASSPRTGGVGGTEAFF. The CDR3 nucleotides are TGTGCCAGCTCACCACGGACAGGGGGCGTAGGGGGCACTGAAGCTTTCTTT.